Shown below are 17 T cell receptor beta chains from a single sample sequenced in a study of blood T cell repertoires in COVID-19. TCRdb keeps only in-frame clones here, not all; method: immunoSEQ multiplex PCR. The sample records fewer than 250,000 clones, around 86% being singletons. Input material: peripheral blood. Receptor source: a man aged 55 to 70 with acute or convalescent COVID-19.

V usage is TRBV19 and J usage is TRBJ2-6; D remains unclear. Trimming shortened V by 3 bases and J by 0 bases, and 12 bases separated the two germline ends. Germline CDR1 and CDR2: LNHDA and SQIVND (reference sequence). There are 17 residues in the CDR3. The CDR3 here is CASSMRHLSSGANVLTF. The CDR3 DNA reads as TGTGCCAGTAGTATGAGACACCTTAGCTCTGGGGCCAACGTCCTGACTTTC.

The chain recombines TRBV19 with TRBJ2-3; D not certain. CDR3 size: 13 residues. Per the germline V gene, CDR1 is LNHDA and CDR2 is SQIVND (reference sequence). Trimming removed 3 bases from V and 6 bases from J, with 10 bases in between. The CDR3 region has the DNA TGTGCCAGTAGTATCACGGTTCGGGATACGCAGTATTTT. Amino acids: CASSITVRDTQYF.

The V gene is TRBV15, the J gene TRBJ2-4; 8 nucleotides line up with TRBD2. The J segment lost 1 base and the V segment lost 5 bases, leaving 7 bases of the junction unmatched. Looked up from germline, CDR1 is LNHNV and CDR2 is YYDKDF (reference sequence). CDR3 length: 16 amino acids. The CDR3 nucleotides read TGTGCCACCAGCGATGGGACTAGTGTCGCCAAAAACATTCAGTACTTC. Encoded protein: CATSDGTSVAKNIQYF.

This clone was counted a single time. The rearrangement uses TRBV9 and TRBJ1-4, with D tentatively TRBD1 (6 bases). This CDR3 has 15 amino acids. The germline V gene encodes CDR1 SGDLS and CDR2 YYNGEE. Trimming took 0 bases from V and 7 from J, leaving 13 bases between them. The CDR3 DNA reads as TGTGCCAGCAGCGTAGATGGGCAGGGGATTGAAAAACTGTTTTTT. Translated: CASSVDGQGIEKLFF.

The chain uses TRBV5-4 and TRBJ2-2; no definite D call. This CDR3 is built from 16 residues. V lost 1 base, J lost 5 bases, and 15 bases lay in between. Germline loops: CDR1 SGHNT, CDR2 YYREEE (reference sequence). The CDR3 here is CASSLTRQVLTGELFF. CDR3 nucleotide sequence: TGTGCCAGCAGCTTGACCCGGCAGGTCCTTACCGGGGAGCTGTTTTTT.

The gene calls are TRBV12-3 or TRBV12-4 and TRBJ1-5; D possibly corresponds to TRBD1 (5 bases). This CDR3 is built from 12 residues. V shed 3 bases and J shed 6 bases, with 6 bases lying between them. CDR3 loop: CASSLTVQPQHF. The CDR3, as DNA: TGTGCCAGCAGTTTGACAGTTCAGCCCCAGCATTTT.

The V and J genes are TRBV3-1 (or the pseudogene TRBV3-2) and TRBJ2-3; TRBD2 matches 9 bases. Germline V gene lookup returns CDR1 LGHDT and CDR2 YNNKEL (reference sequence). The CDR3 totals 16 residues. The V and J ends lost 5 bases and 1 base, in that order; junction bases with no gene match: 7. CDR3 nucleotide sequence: TGTGCCAGCAGCTACCTAGCGGGACGACGCACAGATACGCAGTATTTT. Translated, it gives CASSYLAGRRTDTQYF.

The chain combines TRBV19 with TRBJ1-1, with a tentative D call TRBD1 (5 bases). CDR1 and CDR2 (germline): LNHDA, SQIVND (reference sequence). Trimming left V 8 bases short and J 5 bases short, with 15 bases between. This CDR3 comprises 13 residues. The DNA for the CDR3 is TGTGCCAGTGGAGCAGGGATTGAAACTGAAGCTTTCTTT. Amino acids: CASGAGIETEAFF. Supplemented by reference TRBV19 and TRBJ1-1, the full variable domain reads DGGITQSPKYLFRKEGQNVTLSCEQNLNHDAMYWYRQDPGQGLRLIYYSQIVNDFQKGDIAEGYSVSREKKESFPLTVTSAQKNPTAFYLCASGAGIETEAFFGQGTRLTVV.

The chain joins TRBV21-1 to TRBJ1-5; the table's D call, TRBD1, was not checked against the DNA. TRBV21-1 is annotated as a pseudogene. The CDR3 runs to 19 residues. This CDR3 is CASSKDPIDRDHSNQPQHF. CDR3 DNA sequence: TGTGCCAGCAGCAAAGACCCTATAGACAGGGACCATAGCAATCAGCCCCAGCATTTT.

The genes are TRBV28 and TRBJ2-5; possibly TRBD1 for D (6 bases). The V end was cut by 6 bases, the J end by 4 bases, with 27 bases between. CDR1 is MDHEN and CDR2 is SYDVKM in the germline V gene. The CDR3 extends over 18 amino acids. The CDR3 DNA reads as TGTGCCAGCAGCCAATACCCGACGAGGCGCAAAGGGGGAGAGACCCAGTACTTC. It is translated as CASSQYPTRRKGGETQYF.

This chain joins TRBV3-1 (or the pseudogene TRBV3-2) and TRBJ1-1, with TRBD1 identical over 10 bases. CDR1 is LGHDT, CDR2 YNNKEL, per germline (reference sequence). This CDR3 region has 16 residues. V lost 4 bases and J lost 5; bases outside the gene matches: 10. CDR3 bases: TGTGCCAGCAGCCCCGGGGGACAGGGGCTGGGGACTGAAGCTTTCTTT. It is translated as CASSPGGQGLGTEAFF.

CDR3 protein: CASSPPTGTSYEQYF. In DNA form, the CDR3 reads TGTGCCAGCTCCCCCCCGACAGGGACCTCCTACGAGCAGTACTTC. This chain links TRBV18 with TRBJ2-7; 7 positions match TRBD1. CDR1 and CDR2 (germline): KGHSH, LQKENI. Germline trimming cut 6 bases from V and 0 bases from J; bases unmatched to any gene: 8. This CDR3 region has 15 residues.

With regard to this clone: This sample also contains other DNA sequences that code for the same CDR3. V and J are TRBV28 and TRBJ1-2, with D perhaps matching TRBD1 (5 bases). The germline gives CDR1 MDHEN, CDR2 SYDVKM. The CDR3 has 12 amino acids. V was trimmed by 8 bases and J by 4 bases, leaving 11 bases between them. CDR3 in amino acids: CASGQGGYGYTF. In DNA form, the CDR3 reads TGTGCCAGCGGCCAGGGAGGCTATGGCTACACCTTC.

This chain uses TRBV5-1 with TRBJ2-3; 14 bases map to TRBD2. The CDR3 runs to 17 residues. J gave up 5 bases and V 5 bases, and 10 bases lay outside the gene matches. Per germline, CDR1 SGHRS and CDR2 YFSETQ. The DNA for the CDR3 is TGCGCCAGCAGGAACTCCGGGACTAGCGGGGGATTAGATACGCAGTATTTT. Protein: CASRNSGTSGGLDTQYF.

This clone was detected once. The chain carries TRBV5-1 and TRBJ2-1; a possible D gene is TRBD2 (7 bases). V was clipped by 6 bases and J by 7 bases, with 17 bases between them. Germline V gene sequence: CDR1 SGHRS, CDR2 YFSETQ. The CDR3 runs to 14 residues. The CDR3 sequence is CASNPGGPKNEQFF. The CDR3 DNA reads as TGCGCCAGCAACCCGGGGGGCCCCAAAAATGAGCAGTTCTTC.

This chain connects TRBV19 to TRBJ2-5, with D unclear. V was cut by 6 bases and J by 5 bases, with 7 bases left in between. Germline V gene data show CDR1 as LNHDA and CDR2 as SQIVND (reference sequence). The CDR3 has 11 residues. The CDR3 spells CASRSTETQYF. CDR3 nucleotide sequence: TGTGCCAGTAGGAGCACGGAGACCCAGTACTTC.

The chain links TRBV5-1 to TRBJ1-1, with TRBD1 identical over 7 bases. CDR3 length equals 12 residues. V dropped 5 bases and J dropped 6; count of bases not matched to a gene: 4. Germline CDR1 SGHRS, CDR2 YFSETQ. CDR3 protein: CASSHRGAEAFF. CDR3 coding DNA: TGCGCCAGCAGTCACAGGGGCGCTGAAGCTTTCTTT.